This T cell receptor (beta chain) was sequenced in a study of identical twins. The count of this clonotype is one. TCRdb reprocessed the 5' RACE reads via MiXCR and lists one record per CDR3 protein. The data contain roughly 200,000 distinct CDR3 sequences, around a sixth of them singletons. This CDR3 is 15 amino acids long. The V end lost 3 bases, the J end lost 6 bases, and 18 bases lay between the germline ends. Germline V gene lookup returns CDR1 DFQATT and CDR2 SNEGSKA (reference sequence). The sample was also linked to a second study, of T cells expressing NK-cell markers.

V usage is TRBV20-1 and J usage is TRBJ2-1; no definite D call. Sequencing input: CD8+ T cells sorted from blood. The receptor comes from a woman between 18 and 29 years old in good health. The CDR3 sequence: CSARGAETYFNEQFF. CDR3 in DNA: TGCAGTGCTAGGGGTGCCGAGACTTACTTCAATGAGCAGTTCTTC.